This T cell receptor beta chain was identified in a study of blood T cell repertoires in COVID-19. Across the study: Donors in the United States, Italy and Spain gave samples during acute or convalescent COVID-19.

Original handling: The assay estimated nucleated cells by amplifying reference gene primers. Sequencing was performed with immunoSEQ multiplex PCR; in TCRdb, only in-frame clones are kept and a portion is missing. V and J calls and clone size follow that table, whereas D and trimming were derived from the DNA. The sample holds 50,000 to 65,000 clones; roughly four fifths are singletons and the top ten take 25% to 30%. V gave up 0 bases and J gave up 8 bases, with 10 bases separating them. The length of the CDR3 is 13 residues. Germline CDR1 reads LGHNA; CDR2 reads YSLEER. The source of this sequence is a woman of 80 years or more with acute or convalescent COVID-19. Sequencing used peripheral blood. The rearrangement links TRBV4-3 to TRBJ1-2; D call uncertain. CDR3 sequence reads: CASSQEMSLGYTF. The DNA for the CDR3 is TGCGCCAGCAGCCAAGAAATGAGTCTGGGCTACACCTTC.